This T cell receptor (beta chain) derives from a study of blood T cell repertoires in COVID-19. Whole-study context: Collection of acute and convalescent COVID-19 samples took place in the United States, Italy and Spain.

How the authors handled the data: Reference gene primer amplification yielded estimated nucleated cell counts. Assay: immunoSEQ multiplex PCR; the TCRdb copy retains only in-frame clones and omits some. V, J and clone size reflect that table, while D and trimming were determined from the DNA. The sample lists 90,000 or so clones; 75% to 90% were seen once. CDR1 SGHTA and CDR2 FQGNSA come from the germline V gene. V lost 4 bases, J lost 5 bases, and 18 bases stayed unmatched. The CDR3 has 18 amino acids. The clonotype originates from an elderly man with acute or convalescent COVID-19. This chain connects TRBV7-2 to TRBJ1-2, with 8 bases that match TRBD1. Sequences were obtained from peripheral blood. The CDR3, as DNA: TGTGCCAGCAGCTCTCTTAGGTTTCGACAGGGGCCCGGGTATGGCTACACCTTC. It yields the protein CASSSLRFRQGPGYGYTF.